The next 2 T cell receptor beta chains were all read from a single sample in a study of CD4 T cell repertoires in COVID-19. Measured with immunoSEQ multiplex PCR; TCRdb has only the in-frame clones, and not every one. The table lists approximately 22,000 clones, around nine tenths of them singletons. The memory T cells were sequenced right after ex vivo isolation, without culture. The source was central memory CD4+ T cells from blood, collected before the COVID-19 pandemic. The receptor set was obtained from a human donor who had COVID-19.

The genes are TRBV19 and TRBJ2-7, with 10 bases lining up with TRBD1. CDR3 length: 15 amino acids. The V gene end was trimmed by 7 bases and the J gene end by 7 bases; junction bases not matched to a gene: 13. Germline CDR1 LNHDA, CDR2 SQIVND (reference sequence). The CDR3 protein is CASTPVAGTGVEQYF. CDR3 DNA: TGTGCCAGTACCCCCGTGGCCGGGACAGGGGTTGAGCAGTACTTC.

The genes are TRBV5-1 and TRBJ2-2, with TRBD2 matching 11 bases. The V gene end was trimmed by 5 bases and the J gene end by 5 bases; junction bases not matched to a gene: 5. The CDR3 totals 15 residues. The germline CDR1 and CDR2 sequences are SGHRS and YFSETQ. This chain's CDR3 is CASRVTSGETGELFF. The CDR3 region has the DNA TGCGCCAGCAGGGTGACTAGCGGGGAAACCGGGGAGCTGTTTTTT.